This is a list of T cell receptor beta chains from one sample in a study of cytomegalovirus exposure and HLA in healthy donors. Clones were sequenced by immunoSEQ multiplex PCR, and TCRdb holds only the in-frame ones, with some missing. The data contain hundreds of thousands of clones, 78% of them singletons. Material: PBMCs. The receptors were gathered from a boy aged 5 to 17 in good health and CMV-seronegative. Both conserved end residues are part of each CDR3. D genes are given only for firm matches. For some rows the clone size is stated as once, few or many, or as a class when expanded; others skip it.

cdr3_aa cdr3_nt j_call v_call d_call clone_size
CASRGTSSGYSEQYF TGTGCCAGTAGGGGGACGAGCAGCGGGTACTCCGAGCAGTACTTC TRBJ2-7 TRBV19 NA NA
CASSLNRQEVNYGYTF TGTGCCAGCAGCCTAAATCGACAGGAGGTGAACTATGGCTACACCTTC TRBJ1-2 TRBV7-9 NA few
CAWSPRDRGYEQYF TGTGCCTGGAGCCCACGGGACAGAGGTTACGAGCAGTACTTC TRBJ2-7 TRBV30 TRBD1 NA
CSVEDLPRLVGGYTF TGCAGCGTTGAAGATCTTCCCAGGTTGGTGGGTGGCTACACCTTC TRBJ1-2 TRBV29-1 NA NA
CASSRPTGGVDGYTF TGTGCCAGCAGCCGCCCGACAGGGGGCGTGGATGGCTACACCTTC TRBJ1-2 TRBV4-2 TRBD1 NA
CATAGAREAFF TGTGCCACGGCGGGGGCCCGAGAAGCTTTCTTT TRBJ1-1 TRBV5-4 NA NA
CASSTGHYEQYF TGTGCCAGCAGCACAGGACACTACGAGCAGTACTTC TRBJ2-7 TRBV7-8 NA NA
CSGGTTNGYTF TGCAGCGGCGGGACGACCAATGGCTACACCTTC TRBJ1-2 TRBV29-1 NA NA
CASSMGRVVWGYTF TGTGCCAGTAGTATGGGCAGGGTTGTCTGGGGCTACACCTTC TRBJ1-2 TRBV19 NA NA
CASKQSLNTEAFF TGCGCCAGCAAACAGAGCCTCAACACTGAAGCTTTCTTT TRBJ1-1 TRBV10-1 NA NA
CASRAPSAGSYEQYF TGTGCCAGCAGGGCCCCGTCGGCAGGGTCCTACGAGCAGTACTTC TRBJ2-7 TRBV2 NA once
CASSQDVGRVTEAFF TGCGCCAGCAGCCAAGATGTTGGGAGGGTTACTGAAGCTTTCTTT TRBJ1-1 TRBV4-1 NA NA
CASSHFRDQGTDTQYF TGTGCCAGCAGCCACTTCAGGGATCAGGGCACAGATACGCAGTATTTT TRBJ2-3 TRBV7-6 NA few
CASSPKGREEYNEQFF TGTGCCAGCAGTCCCAAAGGGCGGGAGGAATACAATGAGCAGTTCTTC TRBJ2-1 TRBV27 TRBD2 NA
CASSQSSSGTTDSYEQYF TGTGCCAGCAGCCAAAGCTCATCCGGGACTACGGATTCCTACGAGCAGTACTTC TRBJ2-7 TRBV27 TRBD2 NA
CASTAGLGNQPQHF TGTGCCAGCACCGCTGGGCTCGGCAATCAGCCCCAGCATTTT TRBJ1-5 TRBV5-6 NA NA
CASSPPWDSVNYGYTF TGTGCCAGCAGCCCCCCCTGGGACAGCGTAAACTATGGCTACACCTTC TRBJ1-2 TRBV7-9 TRBD1 NA
CASSVRDRSSYEQYF TGTGCCAGCAGCGTCCGGGACAGAAGCTCCTACGAGCAGTACTTC TRBJ2-7 TRBV11-3 TRBD1 NA
CASSQDRWGGTEAFF TGTGCCAGCAGCCAAGATCGATGGGGCGGCACTGAAGCTTTCTTT TRBJ1-1 TRBV4-2 NA NA
CASSSRGGVNTEAFF TGTGCCAGCAGCTCGCGGGGAGGGGTGAACACTGAAGCTTTCTTT TRBJ1-1 TRBV7-9 NA NA
CASSLGTGEVTYEQYF TGCGCCAGCAGCTTGGGGACAGGGGAGGTAACTTACGAGCAGTACTTC TRBJ2-7 TRBV5-1 TRBD1 NA
CASSPGEGYTF TGTGCCAGCAGCCCGGGGGAGGGCTACACCTTC TRBJ1-2 TRBV5-7 NA NA
CARPMEGGLVAKNIQYF TGCGCCAGGCCCATGGAGGGGGGGCTAGTAGCCAAAAACATTCAGTACTTC TRBJ2-4 TRBV4-1 NA NA
CASSLVQGGQEQYF TGTGCCAGCAGCCTCGTACAGGGGGGGCAGGAGCAGTACTTC TRBJ2-7 TRBV27 NA few
CASSQARTGNTIYF TGCGCCAGCAGCCAAGCCAGGACTGGAAACACCATATATTTT TRBJ1-3 TRBV4-1 NA few
CASSFDRNIQYF TGCGCCAGCAGCTTTGACAGAAACATTCAGTACTTC TRBJ2-4 TRBV5-1 NA NA
CASSYSTGALLYGYTF TGTGCCAGCAGCTATTCGACAGGGGCCCTACTCTATGGCTACACCTTC TRBJ1-2 TRBV7-9 TRBD1 few
CASSLEPNYGYTF TGTGCCAGCAGCTTGGAGCCGAACTATGGCTACACCTTC TRBJ1-2 TRBV5-6 NA NA
CAWSGTGTNTEAFF TGTGCCTGGAGTGGAACAGGGACCAACACTGAAGCTTTCTTT TRBJ1-1 TRBV30 NA NA
CASSAGAYLQETQYF TGTGCCAGCAGCGCAGGGGCCTATCTCCAAGAGACCCAGTACTTC TRBJ2-5 TRBV9 NA once
CASSPVQETQYF TGTGCCAGCAGCCCAGTTCAGGAGACCCAGTACTTC TRBJ2-5 TRBV11-2 NA NA
CASSSGGYEQYF TGTGCCAGCAGTTCGGGGGGCTACGAGCAGTACTTC TRBJ2-7 TRBV6-5 TRBD2 NA
CASSLGQGETQYF TGTGCCAGCAGCTTAGGGCAGGGGGAGACCCAGTACTTC TRBJ2-5 TRBV11-2 NA NA
CASSQRGAGEQYF TGTGCCAGTAGTCAGCGGGGGGCGGGCGAGCAGTACTTC TRBJ2-7 TRBV19 TRBD2 once
CASSPQGDLNTEAFF TGCGCCAGCAGCCCGCAGGGCGATCTGAACACTGAAGCTTTCTTT TRBJ1-1 TRBV5-1 NA NA
CASSQSGASTDTQYF TGTGCCAGCAGCCAGAGCGGGGCGAGCACAGATACGCAGTATTTT TRBJ2-3 TRBV9 TRBD2 once